A selection of T cell receptor beta chains follows, all from one sample in a study of blood T cells in healthy people across ages. A single record per CDR3 protein comes from TCRdb applying MiXCR to the 5' RACE reads. The repertoire holds hundreds of thousands of distinct CDR3 sequences, with around 41% as singletons. Sequences were obtained from blood. The receptors derive from a man at least 80 years old in good health. CDR3s include the opening cysteine and the closing phenylalanine or tryptophan. D genes are given only for firm matches. Not all rows give a size; the values are once, few, many and, for expanded clones, a class.

v_gene	abundance	j_gene	d_gene	CDR3nt	CDR3aa
TRBV9	-	TRBJ2-1	TRBD2	TGTGCCAGCAGCGTAGAGGGAGGGCTAGCGGACAATGAGCAGTTCTTC	CASSVEGGLADNEQFF
TRBV6-4	-	TRBJ2-1	TRBD1	TGTGCCAGCAGTGTAGGGGGCCATATTAATGAGCAGTTCTTC	CASSVGGHINEQFF
TRBV14	-	TRBJ2-3	TRBD2	TGTGCCAGCAGCCAACCGGGACTAGCGGGGGGAAGGTCAGATACGCAGTATTTT	CASSQPGLAGGRSDTQYF
TRBV6-6	-	TRBJ2-3	TRBD1	TGTGCCAGTACGACAGGGTCGTCCCAAGATACGCAGTATTTT	CASTTGSSQDTQYF
TRBV28	-	TRBJ2-7	-	TGTGCCAGCAGTTTGGGTTCCTTTAGCTCCTACGAGCAGTACTTC	CASSLGSFSSYEQYF
TRBV4-1	few	TRBJ2-5	TRBD2	TGCGCCAGCAGCCAAGATCGGGGGGACTTATTGTACCAAGAGACCCAGTACTTC	CASSQDRGDLLYQETQYF
TRBV5-1	-	TRBJ1-2	-	TGCGCCAGCAGCGATGGGGGCTCAAACTATGGCTACACCTTC	CASSDGGSNYGYTF
TRBV6-5	-	TRBJ2-5	TRBD2	TGTGCCAGCAGTTTCCTCGGACTAGCGGGAAAAAAAAATGAGCAGTACTTC	CASSFLGLAGKKNEQYF
TRBV3-1	-	TRBJ2-1	-	TGTGCCAGCAGCCAAGGGGGGATCTCCTACAATGAGCAGTTCTTC	CASSQGGISYNEQFF
TRBV3-1	-	TRBJ1-2	TRBD1	TGTGCCAGCAGCCAAGACGGAAGACAGGGCTATGGCTACACCTTC	CASSQDGRQGYGYTF
TRBV12-3/TRBV12-4	-	TRBJ2-7	-	TGTGCCAGCAGTTTATTCTACGGCTCCTACGAGCAGTACTTC	CASSLFYGSYEQYF
TRBV6-2/TRBV6-3	-	TRBJ2-7	TRBD2	TGTGCCAGCATACGGAGCGGGAGTGACGAGCAGTACTTC	CASIRSGSDEQYF
TRBV25-1	-	TRBJ2-4	-	TGTGCCAGCAGTGAATATTCGGGGGACAAAAACATTCAGTACTTC	CASSEYSGDKNIQYF
TRBV28	-	TRBJ1-6	-	TGTGCCAGCAGTCTGGACGGGGACATCCTCGGATATAATTCACCCCTCCACTTT	CASSLDGDILGYNSPLHF
TRBV14	few	TRBJ1-1	-	TGTGCCAGCGCGAGGGGAGTGAACACTGAAGCTTTCTTT	CASARGVNTEAFF
TRBV30	-	TRBJ2-5	TRBD2	TGTGCCTGGACGGCGCTGGGTAGCGGGGTGCAAGAGACCCAGTACTTC	CAWTALGSGVQETQYF
TRBV6-2/TRBV6-3	-	TRBJ2-3	-	TGTGCCATTGCCGTGGCAGATACGCAGTATTTT	CAIAVADTQYF
TRBV9	-	TRBJ2-3	TRBD1	TGTGCCAGCAGCCCACGGACAGGAAAAATCACAGATACGCAGTATTTT	CASSPRTGKITDTQYF
TRBV20-1	-	TRBJ2-1	TRBD2	TGCAGTGCTAGAGATCCTCTAGCGGGGGTTGACAATGAGCAGTTCTTC	CSARDPLAGVDNEQFF
TRBV6-1	-	TRBJ1-1	-	TGTGCCAGCAGTGAAATGGGGCTAGGTGGCCCGGCTTTCTTT	CASSEMGLGGPAFF
TRBV30	-	TRBJ1-2	-	TGTGCCTGGAGTGCCCCTGGACAGACCTATGGCTACACCTTC	CAWSAPGQTYGYTF
TRBV4-3	-	TRBJ1-1	-	TGCGCCAGCAGCCAAGATATAGTGAACACTGAAGCTTTCTTT	CASSQDIVNTEAFF
TRBV12-3/TRBV12-4	once	TRBJ2-2	TRBD2	TGTGCCAGCAGTTTAGGACTAGCGGGGCCAGGGGAGCTGTTTTTT	CASSLGLAGPGELFF
TRBV2	-	TRBJ2-2	TRBD2	TGTGCCAGCAGTTGGGGGGGAAACACCGGGGAGCTGTTTTTT	CASSWGGNTGELFF
TRBV12-3/TRBV12-4	few	TRBJ2-7	TRBD1	TGTGCCAGCAGTTTAGGGAGGACAGGTCTAACCCACGAGCAGTACTTC	CASSLGRTGLTHEQYF
TRBV15	few	TRBJ2-1	-	TGTGCCACCAGCAGAGATTCAGGTTCCAATGAGCAGTTCTTC	CATSRDSGSNEQFF
TRBV6-6	once	TRBJ1-5	-	TGTGCCAGCAGTTCCGATCAGCCCCAGCATTTT	CASSSDQPQHF
TRBV4-1	few	TRBJ2-1	-	TGCGCCAGCAGCCGCGTGACCGGGGGGCGGAATGAGCAGTTCTTC	CASSRVTGGRNEQFF
TRBV14	-	TRBJ2-3	TRBD2	TGTGCCAGCAGCCAAGAGGGACTAGCGGGGGGGCCGAATACGCAGTATTTT	CASSQEGLAGGPNTQYF